This is a list of T cell receptor beta chains from one sample in a study of blood T cell repertoires in COVID-19. Sequenced by immunoSEQ multiplex PCR; TCRdb stores in-frame clones only, minus some. The sample lists about 97,000 clones; nearly 90% were seen once. The sequenced sample was peripheral blood. Every receptor here comes from a man aged 45 to 65 with active COVID-19. Both conserved end residues are part of each CDR3. D genes are given only for firm matches. Only some rows state a clone size, as once, few, many or a class for expanded clones.

D | size | J | V | CDR3 | DNA
. | . | TRBJ2-7 | TRBV7-9 | CASSSDIFKVYEQYF | TGTGCCAGCAGCTCTGACATCTTTAAGGTCTACGAGCAGTACTTC
TRBD2 | . | TRBJ2-7 | TRBV13 | CASSLAVSGASYEQYF | TGTGCCAGCAGCTTAGCAGTTAGCGGGGCCTCCTACGAGCAGTACTTC
. | . | TRBJ1-1 | TRBV10-3 | CAISELAGKNTEAFF | TGTGCCATCAGTGAGTTGGCAGGAAAGAACACTGAAGCTTTCTTT
TRBD1 | . | TRBJ2-3 | TRBV5-4 | CASSLDRAKGTDTQYF | TGTGCCAGCAGCCTCGACAGGGCGAAAGGCACAGATACGCAGTATTTT
. | . | TRBJ1-3 | TRBV4-3 | CASSQDVHAAGNTIYF | TGCGCCAGCAGCCAAGATGTGCACGCGGCGGGGAACACCATATATTTT
TRBD2 | . | TRBJ2-3 | TRBV10-3 | CAISELPSGGRTDTQYF | TGTGCCATCAGTGAGCTCCCCAGCGGGGGGCGCACAGATACGCAGTATTTT
. | . | TRBJ2-5 | TRBV5-4 | CASSLEGLKETQYF | TGTGCCAGCAGCTTGGAAGGACTTAAAGAGACCCAGTACTTC
. | . | TRBJ2-3 | TRBV3-1/TRBV3-2 | CASSRSKGLATDTQYF | TGTGCCAGCAGCCGGTCGAAGGGGCTAGCGACAGATACGCAGTATTTT
. | . | TRBJ1-4 | TRBV5-4 | CASSLRDIRGEKLFF | TGTGCCAGCAGCTTGCGGGATATTAGAGGCGAAAAACTGTTTTTT
. | once | TRBJ1-1 | TRBV5-8 | CASSLAAVKSTEAFF | TGTGCCAGCAGCTTGGCTGCAGTTAAATCGACTGAAGCTTTCTTT
. | . | TRBJ2-6 | TRBV5-1 | CASSSSSGANVLTF | TGCGCCAGCAGCTCTTCCTCTGGGGCCAACGTCCTGACTTTC
TRBD2 | few | TRBJ2-2 | TRBV24-1 | CATSDLSERGGVTGELFF | TGTGCCACCAGTGATTTGAGCGAGCGGGGGGGCGTCACCGGGGAGCTGTTTTTT
TRBD1 | . | TRBJ1-6 | TRBV27 | CASVHSGQANSPLHF | TGTGCCAGCGTCCATTCGGGACAGGCCAATTCACCCCTCCACTTT
. | . | TRBJ1-4 | TRBV2 | CASSAATGYNEKLFF | TGTGCCAGCAGTGCAGCCACGGGGTATAATGAAAAACTGTTTTTT
. | . | TRBJ2-3 | TRBV20-1 | CSASMVADGTDTQYF | TGCAGTGCTAGTATGGTAGCGGATGGCACAGATACGCAGTATTTT
. | few | TRBJ1-6 | TRBV25-1 | CATKRGLNSPLHF | TGTGCCACCAAGAGGGGGTTGAATTCACCCCTCCACTTT
TRBD1 | . | TRBJ1-3 | TRBV24-1 | CATSERPPGGSGNTIYF | TGTGCCACCAGTGAGCGCCCTCCAGGGGGCTCTGGAAACACCATATATTTT
. | . | TRBJ1-2 | TRBV2 | CASSETGWGYTF | TGTGCCAGCAGTGAAACAGGATGGGGCTACACCTTC
TRBD1 | . | TRBJ1-3 | TRBV5-6 | CASSLQGAGNTIYF | TGTGCCAGCAGCTTACAGGGGGCAGGAAACACCATATATTTT
TRBD1 | . | TRBJ1-1 | TRBV14 | CASSLIQGRTEAFF | TGTGCCAGCAGCCTTATACAGGGGCGAACTGAAGCTTTCTTT
TRBD1 | . | TRBJ2-2 | TRBV5-4 | CASSLVQGDTGELFF | TGTGCCAGCAGCTTGGTCCAGGGGGACACCGGGGAGCTGTTTTTT
. | . | TRBJ1-2 | TRBV30 | CAWTGVEIYGYTF | TGTGCCTGGACTGGTGTTGAGATCTATGGCTACACCTTC
TRBD1 | . | TRBJ1-3 | TRBV4-3 | CASSPGQGAGNTIYF | TGCGCCAGCAGCCCGGGACAGGGGGCTGGAAACACCATATATTTT
TRBD2 | . | TRBJ2-2 | TRBV30 | CAWSVGGGAVGELFF | TGTGCCTGGAGTGTAGGCGGGGGGGCCGTCGGGGAGCTGTTTTTT
TRBD2 | once | TRBJ2-1 | TRBV7-9 | CASSLTSGGATVEQFF | TGTGCCAGCAGCTTGACAAGCGGGGGGGCAACGGTTGAGCAGTTCTTC
TRBD1 | . | TRBJ2-2 | TRBV3-1/TRBV3-2 | CASSPLGQGLGELFF | TGTGCCAGCAGCCCCTTGGGACAGGGGCTTGGGGAGCTGTTTTTT
. | . | TRBJ2-7 | TRBV19 | CASTGQFGTREQYF | TGTGCCAGTACAGGACAGTTTGGGACCCGGGAGCAGTACTTC
TRBD1 | . | TRBJ2-2 | TRBV19 | CATGQGRNTGELFF | TGTGCCACCGGACAGGGGAGAAACACCGGGGAGCTGTTTTTT
. | . | TRBJ2-7 | TRBV2 | CASSLSYEQYF | TGTGCCAGCAGCCTTTCCTACGAGCAGTACTTC
. | . | TRBJ1-2 | TRBV4-3 | CASSHGEGNYGYTF | TGCGCCAGCAGCCACGGAGAGGGCAACTATGGCTACACCTTC
. | . | TRBJ2-3 | TRBV5-8 | CASSFVRVASTDTQYF | TGTGCCAGCAGCTTTGTGAGGGTTGCTAGCACAGATACGCAGTATTTT
TRBD1 | . | TRBJ2-7 | TRBV7-6 | CASSLLPEGQGTYEQYF | TGTGCCAGCAGCTTGCTCCCCGAGGGACAGGGGACCTACGAGCAGTACTTC
TRBD2 | . | TRBJ2-1 | TRBV28 | CASSMFFSGGKNNEQFF | TGTGCCAGCAGTATGTTCTTCAGCGGGGGGAAAAACAATGAGCAGTTCTTC
TRBD1 | . | TRBJ1-2 | TRBV5-4 | CASSTGTGYGYTF | TGTGCCAGCAGCACCGGGACAGGGTACGGCTACACCTTC
TRBD1 | . | TRBJ2-5 | TRBV7-9 | CASSGGTGGRETQYF | TGTGCCAGCAGCGGAGGGACAGGGGGCAGAGAGACCCAGTACTTC
TRBD2 | . | TRBJ2-1 | TRBV27 | CASSPGLAGRNEQFF | TGTGCCAGCAGCCCGGGACTAGCGGGGAGGAATGAGCAGTTCTTC
. | . | TRBJ1-1 | TRBV4-3 | CASSQGGKGQAFF | TGCGCCAGCAGCCAAGGGGGCAAGGGCCAAGCTTTCTTT
. | . | TRBJ1-3 | TRBV9 | CASSTGSGNTIYF | TGTGCCAGCAGCACAGGGTCTGGAAACACCATATATTTT
. | . | TRBJ2-2 | TRBV18 | CASSPLDSNWNTGELFF | TGTGCCAGCTCACCACTTGACAGTAACTGGAACACCGGGGAGCTGTTTTTT
TRBD2 | . | TRBJ2-5 | TRBV5-4 | CASTETRGAETQYF | TGTGCCAGCACCGAGACGCGGGGGGCGGAGACCCAGTACTTC
TRBD2 | . | TRBJ2-3 | TRBV6-4 | CASSDLVAGSSTDTQYF | TGTGCCAGCAGTGACCTCGTAGCGGGGTCTAGCACAGATACGCAGTATTTT
. | once | TRBJ2-7 | TRBV5-1 | CASSLRHPYEQYF | TGCGCCAGCAGCTTGAGACACCCCTACGAGCAGTACTTC
. | . | TRBJ1-5 | TRBV19 | CASSVQGTGNQPQHF | TGTGCCAGTAGTGTACAGGGAACTGGCAATCAGCCCCAGCATTTT
TRBD1 | . | TRBJ1-2 | TRBV6-5 | CASTQGLNYGYTF | TGTGCCAGCACACAGGGGCTCAACTATGGCTACACCTTC
TRBD2 | . | TRBJ2-3 | TRBV5-6 | CASSLNRGGAADTQYF | TGTGCCAGCAGCTTGAATCGCGGGGGGGCGGCAGATACGCAGTATTTT
. | . | TRBJ1-4 | TRBV6-5 | CASRPRAFGEKLFF | TGTGCCAGCAGGCCCAGGGCGTTCGGTGAAAAACTGTTTTTT
. | . | TRBJ1-2 | TRBV3-1/TRBV3-2 | CASSSGEFSYGYTF | TGTGCCAGCAGCTCAGGGGAATTTAGCTATGGCTACACCTTC
. | once | TRBJ2-2 | TRBV7-2 | CASSLRLRGAETGELFF | TGTGCCAGCAGCTTAAGGCTTCGGGGGGCAGAGACCGGGGAGCTGTTTTTT
. | few | TRBJ2-1 | TRBV6-5 | CASRWGDYNEQFF | TGTGCCAGCCGGTGGGGGGACTACAATGAGCAGTTCTTC
TRBD1 | . | TRBJ1-1 | TRBV9 | CASSLRQGGTEAFF | TGTGCCAGCAGCCTTCGACAGGGAGGAACTGAAGCTTTCTTT
. | . | TRBJ2-7 | TRBV3-1/TRBV3-2 | CASSQDPQVPSEQYF | TGTGCCAGCAGCCAAGATCCCCAGGTACCTTCTGAGCAGTACTTC
. | . | TRBJ1-1 | TRBV5-1 | CASSFPSPGVNTEAFF | TGCGCCAGCAGCTTCCCCTCGCCGGGGGTGAACACTGAAGCTTTCTTT